These 2 T cell receptor beta chains originate from one sample sequenced in a study of cytomegalovirus exposure and HLA in healthy donors. 13 Jbeta primers and 60 Vbeta primers were used for the PCR. TCRdb's copy holds only in-frame clones and misses some; the assay was immunoSEQ multiplex PCR. In the table there are about 140,000 clones, approximately 9% of which are singletons. Sample: PBMCs. The receptors were sampled from a male donor in good health and CMV-seronegative.

The chain has TRBV6-1 and TRBJ2-1; maybe TRBD2 (5 bases). The V end lost 1 base, the J end lost 3 bases, and 10 bases lay between the germline ends. This CDR3 is built from 15 residues. The germline V gene has CDR1 MNHNS and CDR2 SASEGT. CDR3 DNA: TGTGCCAGCAGTGAAGGGGGAGATTTCTACAATGAGCAGTTCTTC. Translation: CASSEGGDFYNEQFF.

The rearrangement links TRBV5-1 to TRBJ2-2; D may be TRBD1 (5 bases). The V end was cut by 3 bases, the J end by 1 base, with 10 bases between. The CDR3 contains 15 residues. Germline V gene lookup returns CDR1 SGHRS and CDR2 YFSETQ. CDR3 residues: CASSSMTVNTGELFF. CDR3 coding DNA: TGCGCCAGCAGCTCCATGACAGTGAACACCGGGGAGCTGTTTTTT.